The 27 T cell receptor beta chains below were found in one sample sequenced in a study of blood T cell repertoires in COVID-19 (dated by TCRdb to 2020 to 2021). The library was generated by the immunoSEQ multiplex PCR assay. Entries here come from immuneACCESS through TCRdb and include only in-frame sequences with V and J called. Some clones fail to appear in such tables; in the studies checked, an unresolved V gene covers under half of the shortfall, and the cause of the remainder is unknown. The sample table contains roughly 440,000 clones; only one count was recorded for about 91% of them. The ten largest clones take up around 13% of the sample. The sequencing input was peripheral blood. Source of these receptors: a woman aged 45-65 years with COVID-19, enrolled during active disease.

This chain connects TRBV27 to TRBJ1-1, with 10 bases identical to TRBD1. Looked up from germline, CDR1 is MNHEY and CDR2 is SMNVEV (reference sequence). The CDR3 contains 14 residues. J was trimmed by 4 bases and V by 5 bases; bases with no gene match: 4. CDR3 loop: CASSPDRGPTEAFF. The CDR3 region has the DNA TGTGCCAGCAGTCCCGACAGGGGGCCCACTGAAGCTTTCTTT.

The chain is built from TRBV5-6 and TRBJ1-5; no definite D call. V was clipped by 3 bases and J by 3 bases, with 16 bases between them. The CDR3 extends over 16 amino acids. Germline CDR1 reads SGHDT; CDR2 reads YYEEEE. CDR3 protein: CASSSAERSPNQPQHF. The CDR3 coding sequence is TGTGCCAGCAGCTCGGCTGAGCGGTCTCCCAATCAGCCCCAGCATTTT.

The chain links TRBV11-2 to TRBJ2-5, with 7 bases fitting TRBD1. Germline V gene data show CDR1 as SGHAT and CDR2 as FQNNGV. This CDR3 region has 14 residues. Trimming cost V 8 bases and J 5 bases; bases outside gene matches: 11. CDR3 bases: TGTGCCAGCGCTGGACAGGAGGACAGTGAGACCCAGTACTTC. Translation gives CASAGQEDSETQYF.

This rearrangement joins TRBV12-5 to TRBJ1-1; D is unresolved. This CDR3 comprises 14 residues. The germline CDR1 and CDR2 sequences are LGHNT and FRNRAP. V lost 1 base, J lost 2 bases, and 8 bases lay in between. CDR3 nucleotide sequence: TGTGCTAGTGGTTTGGGAGCGGGCAACACTGAAGCTTTCTTT. This gives the protein CASGLGAGNTEAFF.

The V and J genes are TRBV19 and TRBJ1-5, with 8 bases identical to TRBD1. There are 15 residues in the CDR3. The germline gives CDR1 LNHDA, CDR2 SQIVND (reference sequence). J was trimmed by 7 bases and V by 7 bases; bases with no gene match: 12. CDR3: CASISGTGLYQPQHF. Written as DNA, the CDR3 is TGTGCCAGTATCAGCGGGACAGGTCTATACCAGCCCCAGCATTTT.

The chain combines TRBV19 with TRBJ1-1; the D gene is possibly TRBD1 (5 bases). The CDR3 is 14 residues long. Trimming removed 3 bases from V and 0 bases from J, with 8 bases in between. Germline CDR1 and CDR2: LNHDA and SQIVND (reference sequence). In nucleotides, the CDR3 is TGTGCCAGTAGTATCAGGGTGGTGAACACTGAAGCTTTCTTT. Residues: CASSIRVVNTEAFF.

The gene calls are TRBV24-1 and TRBJ2-1, with 8 bases identical to TRBD1. Germline V gene data show CDR1 as KGHDR and CDR2 as SFDVKD. V was clipped by 1 base and J by 2 bases; unmatched bases: 6. There are 17 residues in the CDR3. The CDR3 DNA sequence: TGTGCCACCAGTGATTTAACGTCGGACAGGGCCTACAATGAGCAGTTCTTC. Amino acid sequence: CATSDLTSDRAYNEQFF.

The rearrangement links TRBV2 to TRBJ1-2; 9 nucleotides agree with TRBD1. The CDR3 extends over 13 amino acids. CDR1 is SNHLY, CDR2 FYNNEI, per germline. After removal of 7 bases from V and 8 bases from J, the junction contained 8 bases not matched to a gene. Written as DNA, the CDR3 is TGTGCCAGCATCTATGGAACAGGGGGCGGCTACACCTTC. This translates into CASIYGTGGGYTF.

The chain employs TRBV12-3 or TRBV12-4 and TRBJ1-3; no clear D. V lost 11 bases, J lost 0 bases, and 11 bases lay in between. The CDR3 has 13 residues. The CDR3 region has the DNA TGTGCCGGTGCGGTCTTCTCTGGAAACACCATATATTTT. Its protein is CAGAVFSGNTIYF.

This clone was recorded a few times. The V gene is TRBV28, the J gene TRBJ1-3, with D possibly TRBD1 on 6 matching bases. CDR1 and CDR2 (germline): MDHEN, SYDVKM. CDR3 length: 16 amino acids. V was clipped by 2 bases and J by 0 bases, with 11 bases between them. The CDR3, as DNA: TGTGCCAGCAGTTTAAACCGCAGGGGCTCTGGAAACACCATATATTTT. This encodes CASSLNRRGSGNTIYF.

J is TRBJ1-3 and V is TRBV30, with D possibly being TRBD1 (5 bases). The length of the CDR3 is 14 residues. Between the trimmed V and J ends, which lost 4 bases and 3 bases, there was a span of 13 bases. Germline-derived CDR1 and CDR2 are GTSNPN and SVGIG (reference sequence). This CDR3 reads CAWTSGFGGNTIYF. The CDR3 DNA is TGTGCCTGGACCTCAGGGTTCGGTGGAAACACCATATATTTT.

This clone came up once. The J gene is TRBJ1-3, the V gene TRBV5-4, with D maybe TRBD1 (6 bases). Germline V gene sequence: CDR1 SGHNT, CDR2 YYREEE (reference sequence). The CDR3 length is 15 residues. V was pared by 2 bases and J by 2 bases, with 11 bases between. The CDR3 DNA reads TGTGCCAGCAGCTTCGTGTCAGGGGCTGGAAACACCATATATTTT. This encodes CASSFVSGAGNTIYF.

This clone appeared once. This chain connects TRBV5-6 to TRBJ1-1; the D is unclear. This CDR3 has 15 residues. The V gene's germline CDR1 is SGHDT and CDR2 YYEEEE. With 4 bases removed from V and 1 base from J, the gap between germline ends came to 14 bases. In DNA, the CDR3 is TGTGCCAGCAGCCCCCTTTCGACGGGGAACACTGAAGCTTTCTTT. This codes for CASSPLSTGNTEAFF. The entire variable domain, with the rest obtained from reference TRBV5-6 and TRBJ1-1, is as follows: DAGVTQSPTHLIKTRGQQVTLRCSPKSGHDTVSWYQQALGQGPQFIFQYYEEEERQRGNFPDRFSGHQFPNYSSELNVNALLLGDSALYLCASSPLSTGNTEAFFGQGTRLTVV.

This rearrangement joins TRBV10-3 to TRBJ1-2, with 11 positions matching TRBD1. V shed 4 bases and J 7 bases; nucleotides not matched to a gene: 11. This CDR3 has 16 amino acids. Germline assignment: CDR1 ENHRY and CDR2 SYGVKD. The CDR3, as DNA: TGTGCCATCAGTGCAGACGGGACAGGGGGTAGGGGTGGCTACACCTTC. Protein sequence: CAISADGTGGRGGYTF.

The chain employs TRBV9 and TRBJ2-1; D is perhaps TRBD1 (5 bases). CDR1 and CDR2 (germline): SGDLS, YYNGEE. The CDR3 extends over 15 amino acids. V lost 4 bases, J lost 9 bases, and 20 bases lay in between. The CDR3 coding sequence is TGTGCCAGCAGCCTCTTGGGGCGTCGCCCTGGTGAGCAGTTCTTC. Translated, it gives CASSLLGRRPGEQFF.

The chain uses TRBV15 and TRBJ1-1; tentative D call: TRBD1 (5 bases). From germline, CDR1 is LNHNV and CDR2 YYDKDF (reference sequence). Trimming removed 0 bases at V and 6 bases at J, with 8 bases between. This CDR3 contains 13 residues. CDR3: CATSRDWGAEAFF. Written as DNA, the CDR3 is TGTGCCACCAGCAGAGATTGGGGGGCTGAAGCTTTCTTT.

The V and J genes are TRBV30 and TRBJ1-4, with D possibly TRBD1 on 6 matching bases. Germline V gene sequence: CDR1 GTSNPN, CDR2 SVGIG (reference sequence). V was trimmed by 4 bases and J by 8 bases, leaving 17 bases between them. The CDR3 has 14 residues. CDR3 in amino acids: CAWNFVQGDEKLFF. CDR3 in DNA: TGTGCCTGGAACTTCGTACAGGGAGACGAAAAACTGTTTTTT.

The chain employs TRBV12-3 or TRBV12-4 and TRBJ1-5; D unclear. V lost 6 bases to trimming and J lost 0 bases, with 6 bases between them. The CDR3 contains 13 residues. CDR3 sequence (DNA): TGTGCCAGCAGCCTGTCTAGCAATCAGCCCCAGCATTTT. Translating gives CASSLSSNQPQHF.

The rearrangement links TRBV4-2 to TRBJ1-4, with D uncertain. The CDR3 extends over 12 amino acids. CDR1 is LGHNA and CDR2 is YNFKEQ in the germline V gene. V was pared by 1 base and J by 13 bases, with 10 bases between. The CDR3 sequence: CASSQVGVRLFF. The CDR3 nucleotides are TGTGCCAGCAGCCAAGTCGGGGTTCGACTGTTTTTT.

CDR3 protein: CASSEARGVSQPQHF. The CDR3 DNA follows: TGTGCCAGCAGTGAAGCGCGGGGGGTCAGCCAGCCCCAGCATTTT. The chain uses TRBV2 and TRBJ1-5; TRBD1 is a possible D gene (5 bases). Trimming left V 0 bases short and J 7 bases short, with 13 bases between. Looked up from germline, CDR1 is SNHLY and CDR2 is FYNNEI. CDR3 length: 15 residues.

For the CDR3, the DNA is TGTGCCAGCAGCTCGTCACAGGGTAGCACTGAAGCTTTCTTT. Its protein is CASSSSQGSTEAFF. This chain connects TRBV11-2 to TRBJ1-1, with D perhaps TRBD1 (6 bases). The length of the CDR3 is 14 residues. V was cut by 4 bases and J by 4 bases, with 13 bases left in between. Germline CDR1 is SGHAT and CDR2 is FQNNGV.

The rearrangement joins TRBV2 to TRBJ1-1, with a possible D match to TRBD1 (5 bases). V gave up 8 bases and J gave up 4 bases, with 17 bases separating them. Germline V lookup: CDR1 SNHLY, CDR2 FYNNEI. The CDR3 loop spans 14 amino acids. The CDR3 coding sequence is TGTGCCAGCGCCTCACACCCGGGGGGCACTGAAGCTTTCTTT. This sequence encodes CASASHPGGTEAFF.

The chain links TRBV27 to TRBJ1-2, with 11 bases aligning to TRBD1. The CDR3 has 17 amino acids. V lost 5 bases, J lost 8 bases, and 16 bases stayed unmatched. From germline, CDR1 is MNHEY and CDR2 SMNVEV (reference sequence). CDR3 in amino acids: CASSPYMIRDRGTGYTF. The DNA of the CDR3 is TGTGCCAGCAGTCCATATATGATCCGGGACAGGGGGACGGGCTACACCTTC.

The count of this clone is one. V usage is TRBV9 and J usage is TRBJ2-3; maybe TRBD2 (6 bases). This CDR3 comprises 15 residues. Trimming took off 2 bases at V and 9 bases at J, with 19 bases between the two ends. Germline V lookup: CDR1 SGDLS, CDR2 YYNGEE. The CDR3 region is CASSVGGLAHHTQYF. For the CDR3, the DNA is TGTGCCAGCAGCGTCGGGGGACTCGCCCACCACACGCAGTATTTT.

V usage is TRBV3-1 (or the pseudogene TRBV3-2) and J usage is TRBJ2-7; TRBD1 matches at 8 bases. CDR1 LGHDT and CDR2 YNNKEL come from the germline V gene (reference sequence). CDR3 size: 14 residues. With 4 bases clipped from V and 5 bases from J, the junction kept 7 bases outside the gene matches. CDR3 amino acids: CASSLRTGSDEQYF. CDR3 bases: TGTGCCAGCAGCCTGAGGACAGGGAGCGACGAGCAGTACTTC.

The chain recombines TRBV30 with TRBJ2-3, with D possibly matching TRBD2 (5 bases). V lost 5 bases and J lost 5, with 11 bases in between. CDR1 is GTSNPN and CDR2 is SVGIG in the germline V gene (reference sequence). The CDR3 consists of 12 residues. The CDR3 DNA follows: TGTGCCTGGGGCCTAGAGGGAGATACGCAGTATTTT. Residues: CAWGLEGDTQYF.

The rearrangement uses TRBV10-2 and TRBJ2-1; TRBD2 matches at 10 bases. The trim removed 6 bases at V and 4 bases at J, leaving 3 bases unmatched. The germline gives CDR1 WSHSY, CDR2 SAAADI. This CDR3 contains 14 residues. CDR3 sequence reads: CASRGLANYNEQFF. CDR3 DNA sequence: TGCGCCAGCAGGGGACTAGCGAATTACAATGAGCAGTTCTTC.